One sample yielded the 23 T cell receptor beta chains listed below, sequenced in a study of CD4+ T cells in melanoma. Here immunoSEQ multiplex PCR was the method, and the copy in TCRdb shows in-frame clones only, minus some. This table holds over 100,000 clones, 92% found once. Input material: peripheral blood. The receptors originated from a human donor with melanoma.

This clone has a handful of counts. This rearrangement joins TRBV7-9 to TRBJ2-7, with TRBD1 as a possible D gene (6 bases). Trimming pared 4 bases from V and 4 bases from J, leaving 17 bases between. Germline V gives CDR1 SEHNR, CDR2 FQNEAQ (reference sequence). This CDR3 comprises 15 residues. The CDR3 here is CASSSLWGQIYEQYF. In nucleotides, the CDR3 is TGTGCCAGCAGCTCATTGTGGGGGCAGATTTACGAGCAGTACTTC.

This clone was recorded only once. The CDR3 nucleotides are TGCGCCACCCGACAGGGCTCTAATGAAAAACTGTTTTTT. The encoded protein is CATRQGSNEKLFF. This sequence joins TRBV5-1 and TRBJ1-4; 7 bases are shared with TRBD1. Germline V gives CDR1 SGHRS, CDR2 YFSETQ. This CDR3 is 13 amino acids long. The trim removed 9 bases at V and 3 bases at J, leaving 5 bases unmatched.

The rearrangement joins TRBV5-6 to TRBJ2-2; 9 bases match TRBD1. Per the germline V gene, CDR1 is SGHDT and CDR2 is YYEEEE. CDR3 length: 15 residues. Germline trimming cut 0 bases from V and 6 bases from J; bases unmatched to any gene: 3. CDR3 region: CASSLGDRVAGELFF. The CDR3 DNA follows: TGTGCCAGCAGCTTGGGGGACAGGGTGGCCGGGGAGCTGTTTTTT.

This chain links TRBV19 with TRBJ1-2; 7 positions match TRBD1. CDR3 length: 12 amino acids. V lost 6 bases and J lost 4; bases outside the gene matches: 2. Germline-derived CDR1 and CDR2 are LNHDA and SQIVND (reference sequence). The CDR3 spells CASRGQTYGYTF. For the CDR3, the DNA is TGTGCCAGTAGGGGACAGACCTATGGCTACACCTTC.

CDR3 loop: CASSQGVSALSGYTF. The CDR3 bases are TGTGCCAGCAGCCAAGGGGTCAGCGCCCTCTCGGGCTACACCTTC. The V and J genes are TRBV14 and TRBJ1-2; no definite D call. Germline V gene sequence: CDR1 SGHDN, CDR2 FVKESK. The ends were cut back, 1 base at V and 8 bases at J, with 17 bases in the middle. This CDR3 has 15 residues.

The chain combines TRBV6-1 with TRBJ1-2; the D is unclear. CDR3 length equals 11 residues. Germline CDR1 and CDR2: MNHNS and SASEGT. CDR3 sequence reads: CEVGTNYGYTF. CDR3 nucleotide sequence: TGTGAGGTGGGAACTAACTATGGCTACACCTTC.

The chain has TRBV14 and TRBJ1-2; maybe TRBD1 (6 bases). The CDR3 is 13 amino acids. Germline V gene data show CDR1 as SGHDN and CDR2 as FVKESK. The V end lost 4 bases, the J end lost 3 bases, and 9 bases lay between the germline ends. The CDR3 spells CASSPQGYYGYTF. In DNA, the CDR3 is TGTGCCAGCAGCCCACAGGGTTACTATGGCTACACCTTC.

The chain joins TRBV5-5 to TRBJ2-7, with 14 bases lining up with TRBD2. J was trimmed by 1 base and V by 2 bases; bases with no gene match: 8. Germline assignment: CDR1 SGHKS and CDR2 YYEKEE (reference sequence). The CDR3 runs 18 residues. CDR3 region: CASSLGLAGGSLSYEQYF. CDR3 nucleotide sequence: TGTGCCAGCAGCTTAGGACTAGCGGGGGGCTCGCTTTCCTACGAGCAGTACTTC.

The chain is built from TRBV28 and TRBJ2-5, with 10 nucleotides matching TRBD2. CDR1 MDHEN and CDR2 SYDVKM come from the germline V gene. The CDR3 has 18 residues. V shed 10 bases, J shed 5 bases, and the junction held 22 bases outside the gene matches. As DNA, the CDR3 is TGTGCCACCTCTTCCCCTAGCGGGAGCCCCCCTTCGCCGGAGACCCAGTACTTC. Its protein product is CATSSPSGSPPSPETQYF.

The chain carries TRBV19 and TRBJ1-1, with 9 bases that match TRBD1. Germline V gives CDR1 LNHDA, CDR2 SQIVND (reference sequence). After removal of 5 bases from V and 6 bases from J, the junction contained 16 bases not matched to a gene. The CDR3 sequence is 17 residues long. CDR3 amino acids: CASSAGQGAFFTPEAFF. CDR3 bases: TGTGCCAGTAGTGCGGGACAGGGAGCCTTTTTCACCCCTGAAGCTTTCTTT.

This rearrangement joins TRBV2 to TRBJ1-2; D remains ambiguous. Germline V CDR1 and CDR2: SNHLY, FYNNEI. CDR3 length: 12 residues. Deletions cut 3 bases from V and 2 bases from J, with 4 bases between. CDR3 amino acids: CASSEGNYGYTF. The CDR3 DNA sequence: TGTGCCAGCAGTGAGGGAAACTATGGCTACACCTTC.

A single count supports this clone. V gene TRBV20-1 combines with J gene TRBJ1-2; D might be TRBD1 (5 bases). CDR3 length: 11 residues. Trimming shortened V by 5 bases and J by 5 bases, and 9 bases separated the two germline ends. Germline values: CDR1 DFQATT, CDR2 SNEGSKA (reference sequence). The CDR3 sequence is CSAPDRYGYTF. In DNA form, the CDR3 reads TGCAGTGCTCCTGACAGATATGGCTACACCTTC.

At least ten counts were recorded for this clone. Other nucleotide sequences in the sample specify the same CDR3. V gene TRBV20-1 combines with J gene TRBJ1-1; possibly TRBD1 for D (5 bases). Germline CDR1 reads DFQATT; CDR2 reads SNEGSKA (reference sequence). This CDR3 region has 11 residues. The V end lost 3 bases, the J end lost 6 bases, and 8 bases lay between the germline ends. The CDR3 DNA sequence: TGCAGTGCTAGGGGGGACTCTGAAGCTTTCTTT. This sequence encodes CSARGDSEAFF.

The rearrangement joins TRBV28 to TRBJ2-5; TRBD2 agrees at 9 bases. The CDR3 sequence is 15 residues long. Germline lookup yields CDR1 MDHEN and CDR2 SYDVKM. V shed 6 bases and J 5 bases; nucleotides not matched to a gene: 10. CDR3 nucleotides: TGTGCCAGCAGCTCCCTTGGCGGGAGGGGGGAGACCCAGTACTTC. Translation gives CASSSLGGRGETQYF.

CDR3 in amino acids: CASSPRWTSLGELFF. DNA of the CDR3: TGTGCCAGCAGCCCCCGCTGGACAAGCCTTGGGGAGCTGTTTTTT. The J gene is TRBJ2-2, the V gene TRBV13; TRBD1 might be the D (5 bases). The length of the CDR3 is 15 residues. V lost 5 bases and J lost 8, with 18 bases in between. The germline CDR1 and CDR2 sequences are PRHDT and FYEKMQ (reference sequence).

CDR3 loop: CASSPFEVPYEQYF. CDR3 in DNA: TGTGCCAGCAGCCCCTTCGAAGTGCCCTACGAGCAGTACTTC. The rearrangement joins TRBV7-6 to TRBJ2-7, with D hard to call. The CDR3 runs to 14 residues. V lost 5 bases and J lost 2, with 13 bases in between. From germline, CDR1 is SGHVS and CDR2 FNYEAQ. Full variable domain (outside the CDR3, taken from reference TRBV7-6 and TRBJ2-7): GAGVSQSPRYKVTKRGQDVALRCDPISGHVSLYWYRQALGQGPEFLTYFNYEAQQDKSGLPNDRFSAERPEGSISTLTIQRTEQRDSAMYRCASSPFEVPYEQYFGPGTRLTVT.

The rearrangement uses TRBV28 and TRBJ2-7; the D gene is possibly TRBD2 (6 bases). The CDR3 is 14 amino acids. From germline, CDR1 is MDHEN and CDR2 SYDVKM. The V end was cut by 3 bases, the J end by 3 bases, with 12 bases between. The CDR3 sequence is CASSFAEGIYEQYF. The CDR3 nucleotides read TGTGCCAGCAGTTTCGCGGAGGGAATCTACGAGCAGTACTTC.

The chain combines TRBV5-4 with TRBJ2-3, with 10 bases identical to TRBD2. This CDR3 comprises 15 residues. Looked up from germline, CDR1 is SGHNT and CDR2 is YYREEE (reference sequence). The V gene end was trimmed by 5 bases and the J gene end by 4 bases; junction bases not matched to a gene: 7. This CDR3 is CASSAGLALADTQYF. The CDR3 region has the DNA TGTGCCAGCAGTGCGGGACTAGCGTTGGCAGATACGCAGTATTTT.

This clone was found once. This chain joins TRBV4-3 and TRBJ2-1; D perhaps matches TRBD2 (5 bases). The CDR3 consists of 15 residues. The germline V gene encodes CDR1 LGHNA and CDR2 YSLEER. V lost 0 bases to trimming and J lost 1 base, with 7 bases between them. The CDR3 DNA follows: TGCGCCAGCAGCCAAGAAGAGGGTTCCTACAATGAGCAGTTCTTC. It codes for CASSQEEGSYNEQFF.

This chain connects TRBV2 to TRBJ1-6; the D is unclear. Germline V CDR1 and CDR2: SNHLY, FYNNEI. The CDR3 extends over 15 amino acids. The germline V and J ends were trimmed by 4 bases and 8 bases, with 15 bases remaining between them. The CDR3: CASSVVAAIDSPLHF. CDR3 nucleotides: TGTGCCAGCAGTGTGGTGGCCGCCATTGATTCACCCCTCCACTTT.

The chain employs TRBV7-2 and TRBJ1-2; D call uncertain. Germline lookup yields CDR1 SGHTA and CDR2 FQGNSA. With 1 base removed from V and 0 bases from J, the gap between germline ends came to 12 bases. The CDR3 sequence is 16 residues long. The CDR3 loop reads CASSLDLRPSNYGYTF. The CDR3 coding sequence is TGTGCCAGCAGCTTAGACCTACGGCCCTCTAACTATGGCTACACCTTC.

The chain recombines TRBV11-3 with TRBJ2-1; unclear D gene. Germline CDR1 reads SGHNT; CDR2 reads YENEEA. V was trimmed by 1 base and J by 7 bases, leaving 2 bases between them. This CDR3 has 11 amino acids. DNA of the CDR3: TGTGCCAGCAGCTTAGGTAATGAGCAGTTCTTC. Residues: CASSLGNEQFF. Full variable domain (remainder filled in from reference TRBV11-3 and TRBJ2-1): EAGVVQSPRYKIIEKKQPVAFWCNPISGHNTLYWYLQNLGQGPELLIRYENEEAVDDSQLPKDRFSAERLKGVDSTLKIQPAELGDSAVYLCASSLGNEQFFGPGTRLTVL.

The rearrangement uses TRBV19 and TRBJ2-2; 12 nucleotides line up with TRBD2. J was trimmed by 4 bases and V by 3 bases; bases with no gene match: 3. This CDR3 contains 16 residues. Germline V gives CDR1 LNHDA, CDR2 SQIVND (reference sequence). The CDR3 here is CASSISSGGATGELFF. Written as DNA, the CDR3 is TGTGCCAGTAGTATTTCTAGCGGGGGGGCCACCGGGGAGCTGTTTTTT.